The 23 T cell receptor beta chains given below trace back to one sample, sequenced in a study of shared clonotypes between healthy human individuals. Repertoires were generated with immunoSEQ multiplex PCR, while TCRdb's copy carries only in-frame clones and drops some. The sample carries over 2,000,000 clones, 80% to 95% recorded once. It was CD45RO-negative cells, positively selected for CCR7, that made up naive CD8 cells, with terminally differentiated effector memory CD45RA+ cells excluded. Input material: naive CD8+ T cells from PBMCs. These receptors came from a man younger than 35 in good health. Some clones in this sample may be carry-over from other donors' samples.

CDR3 DNA: TGCAGCGTTGAAGATAGTGGGGTAGCGGGACACAATGAGCAGTTCTTC. Its translation: CSVEDSGVAGHNEQFF. The chain recombines TRBV29-1 with TRBJ2-1, with 8 positions matching TRBD2. Per the germline V gene, CDR1 is SQVTM and CDR2 is ANQGSEA. The CDR3 sequence is 16 residues long. Germline trimming cut 0 bases from V and 5 bases from J; bases unmatched to any gene: 9.

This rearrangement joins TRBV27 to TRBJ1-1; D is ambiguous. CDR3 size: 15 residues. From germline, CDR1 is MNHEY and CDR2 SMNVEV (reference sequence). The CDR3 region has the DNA TGTGTCGCTGGGTCGCGCCCCGGTACGACCCTTGAAGCTTTCTTT. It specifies CVAGSRPGTTLEAFF.

CDR3 loop: CASSSYRGTEAFF. The CDR3 coding sequence is TGTGCCAGCAGCTCCTACAGGGGCACTGAAGCTTTCTTT. This sequence joins TRBV7-9 and TRBJ1-1; 7 nucleotides align to TRBD1. Trimming at V came to 4 bases and at J to 4 bases, leaving 3 bases not matched to a gene. The CDR3 spans 13 residues. The germline V gene has CDR1 SEHNR and CDR2 FQNEAQ (reference sequence).

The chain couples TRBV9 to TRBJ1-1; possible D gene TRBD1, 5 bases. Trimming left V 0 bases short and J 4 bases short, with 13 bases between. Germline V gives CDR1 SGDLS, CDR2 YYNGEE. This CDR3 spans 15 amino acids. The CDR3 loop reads CASSVGQPGSTEAFF. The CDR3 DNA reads TGTGCCAGCAGCGTAGGACAGCCGGGTAGCACTGAAGCTTTCTTT.

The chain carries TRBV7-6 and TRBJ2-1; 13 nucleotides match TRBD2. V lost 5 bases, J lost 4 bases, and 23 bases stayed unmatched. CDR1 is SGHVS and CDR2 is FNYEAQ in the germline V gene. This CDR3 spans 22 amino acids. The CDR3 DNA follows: TGTGCCAGCAGCCGCAGCACGCGTTCAGGGGATTCGGGACTAGCGGGGTACAATGAGCAGTTCTTC. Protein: CASSRSTRSGDSGLAGYNEQFF.

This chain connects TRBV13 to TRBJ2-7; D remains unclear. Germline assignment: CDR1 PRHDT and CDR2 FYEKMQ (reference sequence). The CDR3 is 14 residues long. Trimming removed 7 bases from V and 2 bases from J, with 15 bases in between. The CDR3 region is CASTQQRRPYEQYF. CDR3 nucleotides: TGTGCCAGCACGCAACAACGAAGGCCCTACGAGCAGTACTTC.

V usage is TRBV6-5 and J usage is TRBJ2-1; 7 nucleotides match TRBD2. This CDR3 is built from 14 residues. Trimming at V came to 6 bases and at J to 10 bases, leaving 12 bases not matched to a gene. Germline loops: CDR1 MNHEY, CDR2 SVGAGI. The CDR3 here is CASRGGPAGNEQFF. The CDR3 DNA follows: TGTGCCAGCAGGGGCGGCCCAGCGGGAAACGAGCAGTTCTTC.

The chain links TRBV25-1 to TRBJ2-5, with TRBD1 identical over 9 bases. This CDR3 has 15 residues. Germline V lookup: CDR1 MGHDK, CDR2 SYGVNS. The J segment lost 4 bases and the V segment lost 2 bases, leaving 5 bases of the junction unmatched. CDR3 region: CASSEGKQGAETQYF. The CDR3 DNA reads TGTGCCAGCAGTGAAGGGAAACAGGGGGCAGAGACCCAGTACTTC. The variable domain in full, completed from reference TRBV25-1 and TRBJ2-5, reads EADIYQTPRYLVIGTGKKITLECSQTMGHDKMYWYQQDPGMELHLIHYSYGVNSTEKGDLSSESTVSRIRTEHFPLTLESARPSHTSQYLCASSEGKQGAETQYFGPGTRLLVL.

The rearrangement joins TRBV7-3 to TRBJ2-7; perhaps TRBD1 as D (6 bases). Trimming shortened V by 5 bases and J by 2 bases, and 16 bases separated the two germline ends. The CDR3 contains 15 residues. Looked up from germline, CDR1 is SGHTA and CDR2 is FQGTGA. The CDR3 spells CASSPNPGQPYEQYF. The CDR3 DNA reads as TGTGCCAGCAGCCCCAACCCGGGACAACCCTACGAGCAGTACTTC.

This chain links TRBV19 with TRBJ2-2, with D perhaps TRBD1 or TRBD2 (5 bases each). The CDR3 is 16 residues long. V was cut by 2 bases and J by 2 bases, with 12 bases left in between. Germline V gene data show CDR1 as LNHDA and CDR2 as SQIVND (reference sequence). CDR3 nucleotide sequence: TGTGCCAGTAGTATACTTTTCGGGGCCAACACCGGGGAGCTGTTTTTT. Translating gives CASSILFGANTGELFF.

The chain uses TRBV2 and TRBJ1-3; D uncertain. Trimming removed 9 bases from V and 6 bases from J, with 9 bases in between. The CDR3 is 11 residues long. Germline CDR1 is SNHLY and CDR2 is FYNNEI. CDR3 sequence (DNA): TGTGCCAGACTACTGGAAAACACCATATATTTT. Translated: CARLLENTIYF.

The CDR3 region has the DNA TGTGCCAGCAGTGACAGACCAGGGGGTGGCTACACCTTC. As protein: CASSDRPGGGYTF. The chain is built from TRBV6-4 and TRBJ1-2; 7 bases map to TRBD1. The CDR3 length is 13 residues. With 2 bases clipped from V and 7 bases from J, the junction kept 4 bases outside the gene matches. Germline V gives CDR1 MRHNA, CDR2 SNTAGT.

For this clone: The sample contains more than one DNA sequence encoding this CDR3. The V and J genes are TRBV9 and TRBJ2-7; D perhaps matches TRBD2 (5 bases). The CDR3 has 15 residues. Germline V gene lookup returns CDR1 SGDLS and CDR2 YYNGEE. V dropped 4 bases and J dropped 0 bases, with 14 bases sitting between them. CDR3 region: CASSPSSGSSYEQYF. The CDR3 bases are TGTGCCAGCAGCCCGAGTTCGGGGAGCTCCTACGAGCAGTACTTC.

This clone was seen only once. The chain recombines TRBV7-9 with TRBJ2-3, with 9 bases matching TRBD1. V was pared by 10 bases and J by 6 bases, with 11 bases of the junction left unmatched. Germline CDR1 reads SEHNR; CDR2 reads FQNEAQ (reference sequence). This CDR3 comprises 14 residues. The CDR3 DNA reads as TGTGCCACCTCCCGGGACAGGGTAGGGGATACGCAGTATTTT. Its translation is CATSRDRVGDTQYF.

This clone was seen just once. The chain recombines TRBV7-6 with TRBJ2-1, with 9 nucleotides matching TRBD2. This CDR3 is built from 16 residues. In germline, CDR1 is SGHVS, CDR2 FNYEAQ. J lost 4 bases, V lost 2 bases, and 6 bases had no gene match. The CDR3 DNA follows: TGTGCCAGCAGCTTATTAGCGGGAGAGTGGTACAATGAGCAGTTCTTC. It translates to CASSLLAGEWYNEQFF. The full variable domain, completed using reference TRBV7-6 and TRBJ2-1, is GAGVSQSPRYKVTKRGQDVALRCDPISGHVSLYWYRQALGQGPEFLTYFNYEAQQDKSGLPNDRFSAERPEGSISTLTIQRTEQRDSAMYRCASSLLAGEWYNEQFFGPGTRLTVL.

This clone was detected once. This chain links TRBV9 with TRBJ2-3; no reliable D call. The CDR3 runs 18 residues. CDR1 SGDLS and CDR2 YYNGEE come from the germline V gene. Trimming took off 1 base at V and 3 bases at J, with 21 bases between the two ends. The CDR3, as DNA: TGTGCCAGCAGCGTAATGTTCTCAGACCCCCGTGCAACAGATACGCAGTATTTT. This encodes CASSVMFSDPRATDTQYF.

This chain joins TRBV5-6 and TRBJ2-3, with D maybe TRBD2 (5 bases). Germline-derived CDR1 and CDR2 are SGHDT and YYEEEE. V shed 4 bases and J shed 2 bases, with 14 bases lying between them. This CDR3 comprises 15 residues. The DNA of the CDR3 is TGTGCCAGCAGCCGGCCAGTGGGAGACACAGATACGCAGTATTTT. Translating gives CASSRPVGDTDTQYF.

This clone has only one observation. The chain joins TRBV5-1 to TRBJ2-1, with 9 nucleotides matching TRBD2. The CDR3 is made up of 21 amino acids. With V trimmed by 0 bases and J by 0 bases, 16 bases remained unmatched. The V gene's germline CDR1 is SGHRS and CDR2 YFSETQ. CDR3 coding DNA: TGCGCCAGCAGCTTGGGAGTCCTAGCGGGATCACTTATCAGCTCCTACAATGAGCAGTTCTTC. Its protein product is CASSLGVLAGSLISSYNEQFF.

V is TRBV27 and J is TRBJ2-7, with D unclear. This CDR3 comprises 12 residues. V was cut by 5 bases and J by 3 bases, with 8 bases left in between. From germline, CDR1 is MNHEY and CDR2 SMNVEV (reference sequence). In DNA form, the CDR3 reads TGTGCCAGCAGTGGGGTGGACTACGAGCAGTACTTC. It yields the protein CASSGVDYEQYF.

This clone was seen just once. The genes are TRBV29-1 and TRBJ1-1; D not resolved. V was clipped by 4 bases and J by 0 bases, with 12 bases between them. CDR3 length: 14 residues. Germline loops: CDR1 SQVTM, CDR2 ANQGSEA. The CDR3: CSVGIRGVNTEAFF. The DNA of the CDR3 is TGCAGCGTTGGGATTCGGGGAGTGAACACTGAAGCTTTCTTT.

The DNA for the CDR3 is TGTGCCAGCAGCCCGAAAGGGGCGTACCAAGAGACCCAGTACTTC. Amino acid sequence: CASSPKGAYQETQYF. V usage is TRBV7-3 and J usage is TRBJ2-5, with TRBD1 as a possible D gene (5 bases). Germline values: CDR1 SGHTA, CDR2 FQGTGA. With 5 bases removed from V and 0 bases from J, the gap between germline ends came to 13 bases. CDR3 length: 15 residues.

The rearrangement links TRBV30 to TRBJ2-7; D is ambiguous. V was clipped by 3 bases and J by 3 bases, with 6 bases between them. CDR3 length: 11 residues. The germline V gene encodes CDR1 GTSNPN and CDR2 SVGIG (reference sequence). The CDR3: CAWSGLYEQYF. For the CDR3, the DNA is TGTGCCTGGAGCGGCCTCTACGAGCAGTACTTC.

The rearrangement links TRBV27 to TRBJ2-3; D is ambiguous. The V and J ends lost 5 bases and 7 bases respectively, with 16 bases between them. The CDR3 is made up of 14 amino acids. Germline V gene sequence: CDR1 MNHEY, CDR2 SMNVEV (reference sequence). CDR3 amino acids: CASSLTKVGNTQYF. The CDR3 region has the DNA TGTGCCAGCAGTCTCACCAAGGTGGGGAATACGCAGTATTTT.